This paragraph covers one TCR beta chain sequence. These data come from a study of response to subunit inactivated influenza vaccine. TCRdb reprocessed the RT-PCR reads via MiXCR and lists one record per CDR3 protein. The data contain around 530,000 distinct CDR3 sequences, approximately 16% of them singletons. This TCR came from a man between 45 and 75 years old who received an inactivated influenza vaccine. The sequences come from CD4+ T cells sorted from PBMCs, collected roughly 24 months after vaccination.

The CDR3 nucleotides read TGCAGTGCTAGCCAGACTAGCGGGACAGATACGCAGTATTTT. Translated: CSASQTSGTDTQYF. The chain links TRBV20-1 to TRBJ2-3, with TRBD2 identical over 10 bases. The J segment lost 3 bases and the V segment lost 3 bases, leaving 3 bases of the junction unmatched. The germline gives CDR1 DFQATT, CDR2 SNEGSKA (reference sequence). This CDR3 spans 14 amino acids.